Presented here are 18 T cell receptor beta chains from one specimen sequenced in a study of cytomegalovirus exposure and HLA in healthy donors. Use of 60 Vbeta and 13 Jbeta primers characterized the PCR. Assay used: immunoSEQ multiplex PCR; TCRdb lists only in-frame clones, some missing. Counted here are tens of thousands of clones, roughly 76% occurring once; the ten biggest clones make up 1.9%. The sequenced sample was PBMCs. These receptors all come from a woman aged 25 to 45 in good health and CMV-seronegative.

The V and J genes are TRBV5-5 and TRBJ2-1, with TRBD1 matching over 11 bases. CDR1 is SGHKS, CDR2 YYEKEE, per germline (reference sequence). The length of the CDR3 is 18 residues. With 1 base clipped from V and 8 bases from J, the junction kept 14 bases outside the gene matches. The CDR3 protein is CASSLNAGDRGGRHEQFF. The CDR3 bases are TGTGCCAGCAGCTTGAACGCGGGGGACAGGGGGGGGAGGCATGAGCAGTTCTTC.

This chain connects TRBV27 to TRBJ1-1; D not resolved. Germline V gene sequence: CDR1 MNHEY, CDR2 SMNVEV (reference sequence). V lost 5 bases, J lost 7 bases, and 17 bases lay in between. This CDR3 contains 14 residues. The chain's CDR3 is CASSPKGRADEAFF. The DNA for the CDR3 is TGTGCCAGCAGTCCGAAAGGGCGGGCGGATGAAGCTTTCTTT.

The CDR3 sequence: CASSGGSTGELFF. CDR3 nucleotides: TGTGCCAGTAGCGGGGGGAGCACCGGGGAGCTGTTTTTT. The chain carries TRBV19 and TRBJ2-2; 7 nucleotides align to TRBD2. Per germline, CDR1 LNHDA and CDR2 SQIVND (reference sequence). V was pared by 6 bases and J by 4 bases, with 2 bases of the junction left unmatched. This CDR3 region has 13 residues.

The CDR3 loop is CASRTGFDNQPQHF. CDR3 sequence (DNA): TGTGCCAGCAGGACAGGGTTCGATAATCAGCCCCAGCATTTT. The rearrangement links TRBV6-1 to TRBJ1-5, with 7 bases that match TRBD1. This CDR3 has 14 residues. From germline, CDR1 is MNHNS and CDR2 SASEGT. The V and J ends lost 6 bases and 4 bases, in that order; junction bases with no gene match: 6.

The chain joins TRBV7-9 to TRBJ1-1; no clear D. The CDR3 is 13 residues long. The V gene's germline CDR1 is SEHNR and CDR2 FQNEAQ (reference sequence). Trimming shortened V by 6 bases and J by 5 bases, and 13 bases separated the two germline ends. This CDR3 reads CASRRTSGTEAFF. CDR3 coding DNA: TGTGCCAGCAGGAGGACTTCGGGGACTGAAGCTTTCTTT.

CDR3 coding DNA: TGTGCCAGCAGCGGCGGGTCAGTGTCGGTTGGAGAGACCCAGTACTTC. It specifies CASSGGSVSVGETQYF. The chain joins TRBV5-4 to TRBJ2-5; TRBD2 might be the D (5 bases). CDR3 length: 16 amino acids. CDR1 SGHNT and CDR2 YYREEE come from the germline V gene (reference sequence). Trimming shortened V by 4 bases and J by 4 bases, and 20 bases separated the two germline ends.

In this sample, this clone turned up a few times. The chain recombines TRBV10-3 with TRBJ1-5; D not resolved. V lost 3 bases to trimming and J lost 5 bases, with 8 bases between them. This CDR3 region has 13 residues. Germline V gene data show CDR1 as ENHRY and CDR2 as SYGVKD. The CDR3 is CAISETPDQPQHF. The CDR3 nucleotides read TGTGCCATCAGTGAAACACCAGATCAGCCCCAGCATTTT.

The chain joins TRBV6-4 to TRBJ2-3; D is possibly TRBD1 (5 bases). Germline lookup yields CDR1 MRHNA and CDR2 SNTAGT. V was cut by 10 bases and J by 1 base, with 12 bases left in between. CDR3 length: 13 amino acids. The CDR3 is CATRATGTDTQYF. CDR3 coding DNA: TGTGCCACTAGGGCGACAGGCACAGATACGCAGTATTTT.

This clone was seen only once. V and J are TRBV14 and TRBJ2-1; 10 positions match TRBD2. Germline loops: CDR1 SGHDN, CDR2 FVKESK. The CDR3 sequence is 15 residues long. The V gene end was trimmed by 3 bases and the J gene end by 7 bases; junction bases not matched to a gene: 6. In nucleotides, the CDR3 is TGTGCCAGCAGCCACGCTAGCGGGAGCTGGAATGAGCAGTTCTTC. Its translation: CASSHASGSWNEQFF.

This chain uses TRBV28 with TRBJ1-5, with 7 bases identical to TRBD1. The CDR3 is made up of 16 amino acids. Trimming cost V 8 bases and J 3 bases; bases outside gene matches: 13. CDR1 is MDHEN, CDR2 SYDVKM, per germline. This CDR3 reads CASRRQGGGVNQPQHF. Here the CDR3 DNA reads TGTGCCAGCCGAAGACAGGGCGGAGGGGTCAATCAGCCCCAGCATTTT.

This rearrangement joins TRBV19 to TRBJ2-6; 11 bases agree with TRBD1. The germline gives CDR1 LNHDA, CDR2 SQIVND (reference sequence). J gave up 4 bases and V 5 bases, and 7 bases lay outside the gene matches. The CDR3 runs 17 residues. CDR3: CASSLGQGAGGANVLTF. The CDR3 DNA reads as TGTGCCAGTAGTCTCGGACAGGGGGCGGGAGGGGCCAACGTCCTGACTTTC. The whole variable domain, remainder taken from reference TRBV19 and TRBJ2-6, is DGGITQSPKYLFRKEGQNVTLSCEQNLNHDAMYWYRQDPGQGLRLIYYSQIVNDFQKGDIAEGYSVSREKKESFPLTVTSAQKNPTAFYLCASSLGQGAGGANVLTFGAGSRLTVL.

The rearrangement links TRBV2 to TRBJ1-1; D is undetermined. The CDR3 totals 12 residues. The germline CDR1 and CDR2 sequences are SNHLY and FYNNEI. Trimming shortened V by 2 bases and J by 10 bases, and 11 bases separated the two germline ends. CDR3 region: CASSESRGGAFF. The CDR3 DNA is TGTGCCAGCAGTGAATCGCGGGGAGGAGCTTTCTTT.

This clone was recorded only once. The chain links TRBV28 to TRBJ2-3; 14 nucleotides align to TRBD2. The V segment lost 1 base and the J segment 5 bases; nucleotides outside the gene matches: 2. Per germline, CDR1 MDHEN and CDR2 SYDVKM. This CDR3 has 16 residues. CDR3 nucleotide sequence: TGTGCCAGCAGTTTATTGGGGACTAGCGGGAGAGATACGCAGTATTTT. It specifies CASSLLGTSGRDTQYF.

This clone occurred once. This chain joins TRBV28 and TRBJ1-5; possibly TRBD1 for D (5 bases). CDR1 and CDR2 (germline): MDHEN, SYDVKM. CDR3 length equals 17 residues. Trimming shortened V by 6 bases and J by 4 bases, and 22 bases separated the two germline ends. CDR3 in DNA: TGTGCCAGCAGCCCTCATCTAGGTGGGACTCATAATCAGCCCCAGCATTTT. This translates into CASSPHLGGTHNQPQHF.

The chain is built from TRBV7-9 and TRBJ2-1; D possibly corresponds to TRBD2 (5 bases). The CDR3 is 18 residues long. V gave up 4 bases and J gave up 4 bases, with 23 bases separating them. Germline CDR1 is SEHNR and CDR2 is FQNEAQ (reference sequence). CDR3 in DNA: TGTGCCAGCAGCTCCCGCCCCCGAGTAGCGTATTCGTACAATGAGCAGTTCTTC. It codes for CASSSRPRVAYSYNEQFF. The entire variable domain, with the rest obtained from reference TRBV7-9 and TRBJ2-1, is as follows: DTGVSQNPRHKITKRGQNVTFRCDPISEHNRLYWYRQTLGQGPEFLTYFQNEAQLEKSRLLSDRFSAERPKGSFSTLEIQRTEQGDSAMYLCASSSRPRVAYSYNEQFFGPGTRLTVL.

The chain uses TRBV28 and TRBJ1-6; 7 bases match TRBD1. Germline V gene lookup returns CDR1 MDHEN and CDR2 SYDVKM. The CDR3 sequence is 15 residues long. J lost 10 bases, V lost 5 bases, and 11 bases had no gene match. The CDR3 nucleotides are TGTGCCAGCAGTGGGAGACAGGGAAGGGGCTCACCCCTCCACTTT. Translation gives CASSGRQGRGSPLHF.

The chain combines TRBV19 with TRBJ1-1; TRBD1 matches 7 bases. The germline CDR1 and CDR2 sequences are LNHDA and SQIVND (reference sequence). The CDR3 runs 14 residues. V dropped 4 bases and J dropped 4; count of bases not matched to a gene: 6. The CDR3 region has the DNA TGTGCCAGTAGTACTTTCAGGGGGAGCACTGAAGCTTTCTTT. Residues: CASSTFRGSTEAFF.

This clone was seen a handful of times. The chain links TRBV6-6 to TRBJ2-2; D gene ambiguous. The V end was cut by 2 bases, the J end by 5 bases, with 3 bases between. Per the germline V gene, CDR1 is MNHNY and CDR2 is SVGAGI (reference sequence). This CDR3 comprises 12 residues. The CDR3 here is CASSYPTGELFF. The DNA of the CDR3 is TGTGCCAGCAGTTACCCGACCGGGGAGCTGTTTTTT.